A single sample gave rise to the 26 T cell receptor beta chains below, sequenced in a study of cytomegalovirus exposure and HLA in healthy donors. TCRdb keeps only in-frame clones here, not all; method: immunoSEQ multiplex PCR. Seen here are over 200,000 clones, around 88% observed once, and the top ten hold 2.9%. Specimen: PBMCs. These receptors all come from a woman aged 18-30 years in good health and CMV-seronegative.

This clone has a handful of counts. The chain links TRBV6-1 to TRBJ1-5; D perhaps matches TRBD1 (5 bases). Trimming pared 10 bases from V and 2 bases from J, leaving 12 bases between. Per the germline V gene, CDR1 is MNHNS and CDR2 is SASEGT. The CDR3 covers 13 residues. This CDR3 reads CAISGGGNQPQHF. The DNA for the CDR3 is TGTGCCATTAGCGGGGGAGGCAATCAGCCCCAGCATTTT.

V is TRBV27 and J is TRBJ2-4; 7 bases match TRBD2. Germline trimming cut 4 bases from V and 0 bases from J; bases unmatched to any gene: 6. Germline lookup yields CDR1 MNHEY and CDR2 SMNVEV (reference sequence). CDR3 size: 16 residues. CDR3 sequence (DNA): TGTGCCAGCAGTTCCCTCGGCGGGGGAGCCAAAAACATTCAGTACTTC. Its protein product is CASSSLGGGAKNIQYF.

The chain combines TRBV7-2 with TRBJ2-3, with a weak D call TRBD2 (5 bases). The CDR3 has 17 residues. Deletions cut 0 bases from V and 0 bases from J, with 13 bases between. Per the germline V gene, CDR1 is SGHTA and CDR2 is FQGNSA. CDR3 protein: CASSLAGVTSSTDTQYF. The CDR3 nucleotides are TGTGCCAGCAGCTTAGCGGGAGTTACCTCTAGCACAGATACGCAGTATTTT.

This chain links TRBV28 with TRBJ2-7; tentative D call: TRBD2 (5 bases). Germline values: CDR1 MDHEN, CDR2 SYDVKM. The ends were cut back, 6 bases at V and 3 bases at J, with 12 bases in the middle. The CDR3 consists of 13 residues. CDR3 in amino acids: CASSRPGFYEQYF. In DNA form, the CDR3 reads TGTGCCAGCAGCCGTCCGGGGTTCTACGAGCAGTACTTC.

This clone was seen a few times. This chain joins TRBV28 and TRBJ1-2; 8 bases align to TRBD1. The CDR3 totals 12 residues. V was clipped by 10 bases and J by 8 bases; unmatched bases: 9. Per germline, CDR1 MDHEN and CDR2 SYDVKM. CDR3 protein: CAIASGGWGYTF. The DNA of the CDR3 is TGTGCCATAGCTTCAGGGGGCTGGGGCTACACCTTC.

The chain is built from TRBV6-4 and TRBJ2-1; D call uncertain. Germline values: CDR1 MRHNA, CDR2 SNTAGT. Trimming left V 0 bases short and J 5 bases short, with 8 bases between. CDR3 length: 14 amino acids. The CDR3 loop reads CASSDSLEDNEQFF. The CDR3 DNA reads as TGTGCCAGCAGTGACTCGCTAGAGGACAATGAGCAGTTCTTC.

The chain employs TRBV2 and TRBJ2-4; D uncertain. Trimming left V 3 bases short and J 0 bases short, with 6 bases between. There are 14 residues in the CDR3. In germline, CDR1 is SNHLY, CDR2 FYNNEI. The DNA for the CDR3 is TGTGCCAGCAGTGAGCGGCTAGCCAAAAACATTCAGTACTTC. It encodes CASSERLAKNIQYF.

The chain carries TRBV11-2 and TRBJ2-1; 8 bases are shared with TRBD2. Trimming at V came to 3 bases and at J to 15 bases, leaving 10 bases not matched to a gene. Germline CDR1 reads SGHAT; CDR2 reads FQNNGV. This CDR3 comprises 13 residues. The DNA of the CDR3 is TGTGCCAGCAGCTTTCCCCGGGGGGGGGTTCTGTTCTTC. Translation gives CASSFPRGGVLFF.

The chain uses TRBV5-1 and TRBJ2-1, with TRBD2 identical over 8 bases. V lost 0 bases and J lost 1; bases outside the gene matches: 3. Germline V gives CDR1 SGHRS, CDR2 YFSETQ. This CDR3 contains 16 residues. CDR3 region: CASSLEGTRSYNEQFF. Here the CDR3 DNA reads TGCGCCAGCAGCTTGGAGGGGACTAGGTCCTACAATGAGCAGTTCTTC.

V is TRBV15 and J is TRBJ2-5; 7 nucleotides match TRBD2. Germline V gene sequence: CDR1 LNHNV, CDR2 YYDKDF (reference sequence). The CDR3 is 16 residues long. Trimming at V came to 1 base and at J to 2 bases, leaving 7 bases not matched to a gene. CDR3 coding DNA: TGTGCCACCAGCAGAGGCCCCGCCGGGGGGCAAGAGACCCAGTACTTC. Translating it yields CATSRGPAGGQETQYF. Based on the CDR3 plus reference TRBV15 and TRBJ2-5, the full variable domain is DAMVIQNPRYQVTQFGKPVTLSCSQTLNHNVMYWYQQKSSQAPKLLFHYYDKDFNNEADTPDNFQSRRPNTSFCFLDIRSPGLGDTAMYLCATSRGPAGGQETQYFGPGTRLLVL.

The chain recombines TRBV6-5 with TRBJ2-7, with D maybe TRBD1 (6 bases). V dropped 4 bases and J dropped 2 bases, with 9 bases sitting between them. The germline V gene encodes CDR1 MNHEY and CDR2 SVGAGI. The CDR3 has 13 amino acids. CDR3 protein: CASSLQGPYEQYF. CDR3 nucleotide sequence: TGTGCCAGCAGTTTACAGGGCCCCTACGAGCAGTACTTC.

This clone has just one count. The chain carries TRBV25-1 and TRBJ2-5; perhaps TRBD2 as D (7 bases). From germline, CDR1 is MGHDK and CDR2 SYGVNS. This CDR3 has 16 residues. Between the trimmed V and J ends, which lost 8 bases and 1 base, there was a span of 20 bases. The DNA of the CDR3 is TGTGCCAGCCAGAGACGTAGGGGGAGGGGCCAAGAGACCCAGTACTTC. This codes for CASQRRRGRGQETQYF.

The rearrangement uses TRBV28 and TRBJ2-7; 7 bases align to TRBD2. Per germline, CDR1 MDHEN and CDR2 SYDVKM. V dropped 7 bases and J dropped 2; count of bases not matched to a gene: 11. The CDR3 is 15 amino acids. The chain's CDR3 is CASTKSGTMTYEQYF. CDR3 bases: TGTGCCAGCACCAAGTCCGGGACTATGACCTACGAGCAGTACTTC.

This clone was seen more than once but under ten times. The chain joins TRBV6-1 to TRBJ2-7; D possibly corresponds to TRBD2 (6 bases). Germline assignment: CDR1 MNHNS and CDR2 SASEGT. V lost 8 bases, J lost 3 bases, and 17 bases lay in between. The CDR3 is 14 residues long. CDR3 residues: CASGNAGWDYEQYF. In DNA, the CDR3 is TGTGCCAGCGGTAATGCGGGGTGGGACTACGAGCAGTACTTC.

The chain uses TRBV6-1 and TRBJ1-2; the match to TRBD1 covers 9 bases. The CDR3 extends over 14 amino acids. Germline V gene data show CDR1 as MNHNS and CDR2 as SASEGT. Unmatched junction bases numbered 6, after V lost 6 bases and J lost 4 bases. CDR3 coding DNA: TGTGCCAGCAGGGGAGGGACAGGGCTCTATGGCTACACCTTC. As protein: CASRGGTGLYGYTF.

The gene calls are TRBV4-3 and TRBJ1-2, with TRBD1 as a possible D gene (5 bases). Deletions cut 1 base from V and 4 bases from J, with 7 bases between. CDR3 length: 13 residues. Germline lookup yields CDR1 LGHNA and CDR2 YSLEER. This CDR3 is CASSQGRAYGYTF. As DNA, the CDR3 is TGCGCCAGCAGCCAAGGCAGGGCCTATGGCTACACCTTC.

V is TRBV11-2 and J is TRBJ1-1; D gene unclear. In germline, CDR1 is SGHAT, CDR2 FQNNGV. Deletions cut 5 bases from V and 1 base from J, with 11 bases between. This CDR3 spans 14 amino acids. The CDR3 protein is CASSLISPNTEAFF. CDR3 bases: TGTGCCAGCAGCCTTATTAGCCCGAACACTGAAGCTTTCTTT.

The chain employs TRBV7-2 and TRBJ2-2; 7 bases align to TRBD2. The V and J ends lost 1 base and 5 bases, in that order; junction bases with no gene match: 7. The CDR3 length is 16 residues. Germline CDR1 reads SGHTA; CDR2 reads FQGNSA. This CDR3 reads CASSLGRPLATGELFF. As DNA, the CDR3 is TGTGCCAGCAGCTTAGGCCGGCCACTAGCGACCGGGGAGCTGTTTTTT.

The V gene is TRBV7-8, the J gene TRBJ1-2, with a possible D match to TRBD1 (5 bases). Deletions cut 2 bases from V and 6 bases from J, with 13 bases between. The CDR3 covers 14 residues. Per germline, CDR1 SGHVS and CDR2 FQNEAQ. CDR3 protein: CASSLPGGLNGYTF. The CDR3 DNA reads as TGTGCCAGCAGCTTACCCGGGGGGTTGAATGGCTACACCTTC.

This chain's CDR3 is CASSQSTGNTEAFF. In DNA form, the CDR3 reads TGCGCCAGCAGCCAATCCACCGGGAACACTGAAGCTTTCTTT. The chain uses TRBV4-3 and TRBJ1-1; no clear D gene. There are 14 residues in the CDR3. Trimming shortened V by 2 bases and J by 1 base, and 8 bases separated the two germline ends. Per germline, CDR1 LGHNA and CDR2 YSLEER.

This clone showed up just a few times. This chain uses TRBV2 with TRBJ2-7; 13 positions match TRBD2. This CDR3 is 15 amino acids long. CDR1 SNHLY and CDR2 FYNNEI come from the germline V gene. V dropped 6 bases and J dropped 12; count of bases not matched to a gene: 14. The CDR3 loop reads CASRDRTSGSVPVYF. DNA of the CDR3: TGTGCCAGCAGGGATCGGACTAGCGGGAGTGTTCCCGTGTACTTC. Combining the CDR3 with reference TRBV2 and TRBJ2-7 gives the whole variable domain EPEVTQTPSHQVTQMGQEVILRCVPISNHLYFYWYRQILGQKVEFLVSFYNNEISEKSEIFDDQFSVERPDGSNFTLKIRSTKLEDSAMYFCASRDRTSGSVPVYFGPGTRLTVT.

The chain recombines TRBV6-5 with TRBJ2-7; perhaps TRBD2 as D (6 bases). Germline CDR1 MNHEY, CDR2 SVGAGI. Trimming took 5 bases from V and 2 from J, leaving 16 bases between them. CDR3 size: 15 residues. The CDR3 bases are TGTGCCAGCAGTCGTGCAGGACTATCCACCTACGAGCAGTACTTC. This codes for CASSRAGLSTYEQYF.

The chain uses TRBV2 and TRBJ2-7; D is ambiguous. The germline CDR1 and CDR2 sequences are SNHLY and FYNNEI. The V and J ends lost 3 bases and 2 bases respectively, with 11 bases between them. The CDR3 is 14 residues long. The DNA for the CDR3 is TGTGCCAGCAGTGATAGCCCGCAGCCCTACGAGCAGTACTTC. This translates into CASSDSPQPYEQYF.

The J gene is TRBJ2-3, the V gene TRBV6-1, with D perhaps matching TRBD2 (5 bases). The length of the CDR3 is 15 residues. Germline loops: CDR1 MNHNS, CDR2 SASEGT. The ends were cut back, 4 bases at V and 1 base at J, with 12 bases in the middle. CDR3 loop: CASSGVYSGTDTQYF. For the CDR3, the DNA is TGTGCCAGCAGTGGGGTATATAGCGGCACAGATACGCAGTATTTT.

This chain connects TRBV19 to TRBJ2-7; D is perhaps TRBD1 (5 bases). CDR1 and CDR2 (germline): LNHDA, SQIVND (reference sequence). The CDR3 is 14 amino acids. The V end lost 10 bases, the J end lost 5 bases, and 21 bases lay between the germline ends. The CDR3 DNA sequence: TGTGCCATTCTTCGGGTTAGGGGTGGTCACGAGCAGTACTTC. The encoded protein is CAILRVRGGHEQYF.

The CDR3 nucleotides are TGTGCCAGCGGAAGACAGGGGAACCAAGAGACCCAGTACTTC. Protein product: CASGRQGNQETQYF. The rearrangement uses TRBV2 and TRBJ2-5, with 8 bases aligning to TRBD1. CDR1 is SNHLY, CDR2 FYNNEI, per germline. There are 14 residues in the CDR3. The junction had 5 bases not matched to a gene; V was cut back by 8 bases and J by 0 bases.